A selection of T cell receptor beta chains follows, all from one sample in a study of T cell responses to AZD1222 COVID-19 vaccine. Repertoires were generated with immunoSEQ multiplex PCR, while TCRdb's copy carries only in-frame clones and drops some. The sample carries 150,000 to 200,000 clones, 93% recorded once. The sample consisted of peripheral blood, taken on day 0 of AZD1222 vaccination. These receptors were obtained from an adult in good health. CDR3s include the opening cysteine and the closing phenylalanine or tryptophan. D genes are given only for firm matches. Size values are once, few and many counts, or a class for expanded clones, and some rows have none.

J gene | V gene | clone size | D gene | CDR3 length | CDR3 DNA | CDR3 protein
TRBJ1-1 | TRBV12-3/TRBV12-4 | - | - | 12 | TGTGCCAGCAGTTTTGGGTCCGGGGTAGCTTTCTTT | CASSFGSGVAFF
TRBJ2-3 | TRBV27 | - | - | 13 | TGTGCCAGCAGTTTCTTAGGCACAGATACGCAGTATTTT | CASSFLGTDTQYF
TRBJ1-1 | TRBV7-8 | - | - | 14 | TGTGCCAGCAGCCCCTCGCAGGGGAACACTGAAGCTTTCTTT | CASSPSQGNTEAFF
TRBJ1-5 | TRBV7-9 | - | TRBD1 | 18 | TGTGCCAGCAGCCTTTCGGGGCGGGGACAGGGTCGAGGTCAGCCCCAGCATTTT | CASSLSGRGQGRGQPQHF
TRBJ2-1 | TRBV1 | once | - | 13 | TGCACCAGCAGCTCGGGGCGACACAATGAGCAGTTCTTC | CTSSSGRHNEQFF
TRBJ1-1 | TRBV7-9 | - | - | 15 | TGTGCCGGCAGCCCGTGGGGATCAACTAACACTGAAGCTTTCTTT | CAGSPWGSTNTEAFF
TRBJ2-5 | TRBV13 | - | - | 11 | TGTGCCAGCAGCGGTCGGGAGACCCAGTACTTC | CASSGRETQYF
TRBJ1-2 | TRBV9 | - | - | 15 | TGTGCCAGCAGCGTAGACGGGGGGCGGGGCTATGGCTACACCTTC | CASSVDGGRGYGYTF
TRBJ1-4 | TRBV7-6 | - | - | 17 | TGTGCCAGCAGCCCGGTCCTCTCAGGTCCGCGTAATGAAAAACTGTTTTTT | CASSPVLSGPRNEKLFF
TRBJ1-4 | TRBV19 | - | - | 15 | TGTGCCAGTAGTACTCCCAGGTCGGCTAATGAAAAACTGTTTTTT | CASSTPRSANEKLFF
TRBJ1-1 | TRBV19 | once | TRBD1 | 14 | TGTGCCAGTTCCTGGACAGGACTGAACACTGAAGCTTTCTTT | CASSWTGLNTEAFF
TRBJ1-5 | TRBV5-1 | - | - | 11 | TGCGCCAGCAGCCTTAATCAGCCCCAGCATTTT | CASSLNQPQHF
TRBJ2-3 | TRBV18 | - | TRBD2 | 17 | TGTGCCAGCTCACCCCGAGGACTAGCGGTTTACCCGGATACGCAGTATTTT | CASSPRGLAVYPDTQYF
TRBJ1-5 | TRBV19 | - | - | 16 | TGTGCCAGTAGTAAGATAGGGAGAGGAGACAATCAGCCCCAGCATTTT | CASSKIGRGDNQPQHF
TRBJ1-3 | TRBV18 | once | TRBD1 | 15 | TGTGCCAGCTCACCGAGACAGGGCTCTGGAAACACCATATATTTT | CASSPRQGSGNTIYF
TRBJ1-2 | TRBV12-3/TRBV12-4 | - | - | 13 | TGTGCCAGCAGTTTAGTTGGCGGCTATGGCTACACCTTC | CASSLVGGYGYTF
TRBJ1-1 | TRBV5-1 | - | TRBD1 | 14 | TGCGCCAGCAGCTGGACAGGGGGGAACACTGAAGCTTTCTTT | CASSWTGGNTEAFF
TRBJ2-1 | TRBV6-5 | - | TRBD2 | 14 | TGTGCCAGCAGTTACTCAAACGGGGGGGGTGAGCAGTTCTTC | CASSYSNGGGEQFF
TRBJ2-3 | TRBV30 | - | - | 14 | TGTGCCTGGAGTGTACTACAGCGCACAGATACGCAGTATTTT | CAWSVLQRTDTQYF
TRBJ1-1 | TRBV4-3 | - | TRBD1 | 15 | TGCGCCAGCAGCCCCCAGGGACAGCCAAACACTGAAGCTTTCTTT | CASSPQGQPNTEAFF
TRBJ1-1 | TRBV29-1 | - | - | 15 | TGCAGCGTCCAGGGTCCGAGGAGAATGAACACTGAAGCTTTCTTT | CSVQGPRRMNTEAFF
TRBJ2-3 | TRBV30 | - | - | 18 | TGTGCCTGGAGCACCGGCCTAGGACGTATGGTTAACACAGATACGCAGTATTTT | CAWSTGLGRMVNTDTQYF
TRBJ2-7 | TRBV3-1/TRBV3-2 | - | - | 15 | TGTGCCAGCAGCCAAGGTAGACGGGACACCTACGAGCAGTACTTC | CASSQGRRDTYEQYF
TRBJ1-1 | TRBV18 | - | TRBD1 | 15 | TGTGCCAGCTCACCCAGATATGCAGGGGGCACTGAAGCTTTCTTT | CASSPRYAGGTEAFF
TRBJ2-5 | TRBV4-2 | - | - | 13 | TGTGCCAGCAGCCAACGGACAGAAGAGACCCAGTACTTC | CASSQRTEETQYF
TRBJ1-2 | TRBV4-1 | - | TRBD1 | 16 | TGCGCCAGCAGCCAAGAACCGGGACAGATAAGTTATGGCTACACCTTC | CASSQEPGQISYGYTF
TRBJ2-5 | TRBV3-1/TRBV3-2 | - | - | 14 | TGTGCCAGCAGCCAAGGGGCAGCCAAAGAGACCCAGTACTTC | CASSQGAAKETQYF
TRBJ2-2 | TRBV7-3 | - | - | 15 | TGTGCCAGCAGCTCGGGACTGGCGAACACCGGGGAGCTGTTTTTT | CASSSGLANTGELFF
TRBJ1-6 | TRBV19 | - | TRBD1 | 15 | TGTGCCAGTAGTAGATGGACAGGCGGGAATTCACCCCTCCACTTT | CASSRWTGGNSPLHF
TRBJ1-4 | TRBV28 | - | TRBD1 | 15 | TGTGCCAGCAGTCTACTTACAGGGGACGAAGAAAAACTGTTTTTT | CASSLLTGDEEKLFF
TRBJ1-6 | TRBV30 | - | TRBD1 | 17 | TGTGCCTGGAGTGTACGGGACAGCGGAAGCTATAATTCACCCCTCCACTTT | CAWSVRDSGSYNSPLHF
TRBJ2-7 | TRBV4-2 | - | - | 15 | TGTGCCAGCAGCCAAGATCCGGCAGTTACCTACGAGCAGTACTTC | CASSQDPAVTYEQYF
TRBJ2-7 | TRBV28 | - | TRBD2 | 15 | TGTGCCAGCAGCGTCTGGCGGGGGTTCTCCTACGAGCAGTACTTC | CASSVWRGFSYEQYF
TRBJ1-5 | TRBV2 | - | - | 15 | TGTGCCAGCAGTGAAGCGGCCAGTTTCAATCAGCCCCAGCATTTT | CASSEAASFNQPQHF
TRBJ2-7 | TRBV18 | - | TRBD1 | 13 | TGTGCCAGCGGAGGACAGGGCGTTGACGAGCAGTACTTC | CASGGQGVDEQYF
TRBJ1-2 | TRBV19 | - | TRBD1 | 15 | TGTGCCAGTAACTACGAGAGACAGGGAGCCTATGGCTACACCTTC | CASNYERQGAYGYTF
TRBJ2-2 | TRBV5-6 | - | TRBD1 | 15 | TGTGCCAGCAGCCTGGGGCAGGGGGTCACCGGGGAGCTGTTTTTT | CASSLGQGVTGELFF
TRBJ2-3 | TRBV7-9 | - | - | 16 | TGTGCCAGCAGCCTACATGGGACTCCAGATCAAGATACGCAGTATTTT | CASSLHGTPDQDTQYF
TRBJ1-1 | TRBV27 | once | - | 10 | TGTGCCAGCAGGGGCACTGAAGCTTTCTTT | CASRGTEAFF
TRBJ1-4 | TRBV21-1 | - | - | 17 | TGTGCCAGCAGCAAACCTAACCGGACAGTTTGGCGTGAAAAACTGTTTTTT | CASSKPNRTVWREKLFF
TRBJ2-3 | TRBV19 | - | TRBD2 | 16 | TGTGCCAGTAGTAACCGCGGGGGGTCCAGCACAGATACGCAGTATTTT | CASSNRGGSSTDTQYF
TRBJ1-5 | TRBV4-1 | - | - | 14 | TGCGCCAGCAGCATACCGGGGGCGGGTCAGCCCCAGCATTTT | CASSIPGAGQPQHF
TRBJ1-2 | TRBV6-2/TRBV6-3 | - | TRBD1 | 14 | TGTGCCAGCAGTTACCCGGACAGGAGATATGGCTACACCTTC | CASSYPDRRYGYTF
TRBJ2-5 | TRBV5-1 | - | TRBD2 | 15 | TGCGCCAGCAGCTTGTTAGGACTAGCGACGGAGACCCAGTACTTC | CASSLLGLATETQYF
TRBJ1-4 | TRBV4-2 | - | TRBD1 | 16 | TGTGCCAGCAGCCAAGATACGGGGACAGGGGATGAAAAACTGTTTTTT | CASSQDTGTGDEKLFF
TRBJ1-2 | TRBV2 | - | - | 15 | TGTGCCAGCAGTTTGGGAATACAGGGAAACTATGGCTACACCTTC | CASSLGIQGNYGYTF
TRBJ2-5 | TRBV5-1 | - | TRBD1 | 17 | TGCGCCAGCAGCTTGGCCCACAGGGGGCAAGGGGAAGAGACCCAGTACTTC | CASSLAHRGQGEETQYF
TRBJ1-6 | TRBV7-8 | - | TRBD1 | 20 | TGTGCCAGCAGCGCAACAGTCCCGGGACAGGCGATATCCTATAATTCACCCCTCCACTTT | CASSATVPGQAISYNSPLHF
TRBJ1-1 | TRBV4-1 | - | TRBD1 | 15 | TGCGCCAGCAGCCAAACAGGGGGCATGAACACTGAAGCTTTCTTT | CASSQTGGMNTEAFF
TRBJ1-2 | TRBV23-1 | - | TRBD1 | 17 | TGCGCCAGCAGTCAAGGGACAGGGGGCCTACTTAAGTATGGCTACACCTTC | CASSQGTGGLLKYGYTF
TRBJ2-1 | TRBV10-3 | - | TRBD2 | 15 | TGTGCCATCAGTTATACTAGCGGGGACTACAATGAGCAGTTCTTC | CAISYTSGDYNEQFF